The 28 T cell receptor delta chains below all came from one sample that was sequenced in a study of gamma-delta chains in newborns, infants, children. TCRdb re-called the reads via CATT. The sample contains some 3,300 delta-chain clones, under 3% of which appear only once. Input material: blood. Receptors were obtained from a child who was a newborn, infant or young child, either healthy, febrile or measles-vaccinated (not recorded which).

This clone appeared a few times. A read error is the likely source, as a far larger clone sits one nucleotide away. Different DNA sequences within this sample yield the same CDR3. The genes are TRDV2 and TRDJ1, with 11 bases matching TRDD3. This CDR3 is built from 16 residues. Germline CDR1 and CDR2: GEAIGNYY and EKD. With V trimmed by 1 base and J by 0 bases, 3 bases remained unmatched. DNA for the CDR3: TGTGCCTGTGACACGTTGGGGGATACGGACACCGATAAACTCATCTTT. Residues: CACDTLGDTDTDKLIF.

By sample share, this clone is medium-sized. Other DNA sequences in this sample translate to the same CDR3. The chain couples TRDV2 to TRDJ1; D is ambiguous. This CDR3 has 19 residues. Germline V gene sequence: CDR1 GEAIGNYY, CDR2 EKD. Trimming took off 2 bases at V and 7 bases at J, with 31 bases between the two ends. The CDR3: CACDNIVGTTPVGMGKLIF. The CDR3 DNA reads as TGTGCCTGTGACAACATTGTGGGAACTACTCCGGTAGGAATGGGTAAACTCATCTTT.

By its share, this clone is medium-sized. The chain's CDR3 is CACDTVLGDNARSWDTRQMFF. The CDR3 DNA reads TGTGCCTGTGACACCGTTCTGGGGGATAACGCCCGCTCCTGGGACACCCGACAGATGTTTTTC. The chain combines TRDV2 with TRDJ3; 10 nucleotides align to TRDD3. This CDR3 region has 21 residues. Unmatched junction bases numbered 10, after V lost 0 bases and J lost 0 bases. CDR1 and CDR2 (germline): GEAIGNYY, EKD.

This clone is large. The sample has other DNA sequences that encode this CDR3 too. The chain is built from TRDV2 and TRDJ3; TRDD3 matches at 9 bases. From germline, CDR1 is GEAIGNYY and CDR2 EKD. V lost 1 base to trimming and J lost 0 bases; unmatched junction nucleotides: 6. The CDR3 consists of 19 residues. The CDR3 region is CACDTVLGDSSWDTRQMFF. In nucleotides, the CDR3 is TGTGCCTGTGACACTGTACTGGGGGACAGCTCCTGGGACACCCGACAGATGTTTTTC.

This clone is medium-sized in the sample. This sequence joins TRDV2 and TRDJ1, with TRDD3 matching over 10 bases. Germline trimming cut 2 bases from V and 2 bases from J; bases unmatched to any gene: 1. CDR1 is GEAIGNYY and CDR2 is EKD in the germline V gene. This CDR3 spans 14 amino acids. CDR3 in DNA: TGTGCCTGTGACAAACTGGGGGATACCGATAAACTCATCTTT. This codes for CACDKLGDTDKLIF.

A remark on this clone: It is likely a read error: a sequence one base away is far more abundant. At the DNA level, this CDR3 is encoded by other sequences in the same sample as well. This rearrangement joins TRDV2 to TRDJ1; the match to TRDD3 covers 11 bases. CDR1 and CDR2 from the germline V gene are GEAIGNYY and EKD. J gave up 9 bases and V 1 base, and 9 bases lay outside the gene matches. The CDR3 has 15 amino acids. This chain's CDR3 is CACDTVEWGIRELIF. CDR3 DNA sequence: TGTGCCTGTGACACTGTAGAATGGGGGATACGCGAACTCATCTTT.

With regard to this clone: This could be a read error, since a much larger clone is one nucleotide away. The same CDR3 arises from other DNA sequences in this sample as well. This chain links TRDV2 with TRDJ1; TRDD3 might be the D (6 bases). This CDR3 comprises 14 residues. Germline values: CDR1 GEAIGNYY, CDR2 EKD. The CDR3 sequence is CACDLTGHTDKLIF. As DNA, the CDR3 is TGCGCCTGTGACCTTACTGGGCACACCGATAAACTCATCTTT.

This clone qualifies as medium-sized. Other nucleotide sequences in the sample specify the same CDR3. DNA for the CDR3: TGTGCCTGTGACAAACTGGGGGATAGCCCCCCAGGGCGAGATAAACTCATCTTT. Translating it yields CACDKLGDSPPGRDKLIF. The V gene is TRDV2, the J gene TRDJ1; 11 bases line up with TRDD3. This CDR3 comprises 18 residues. The V gene end was trimmed by 2 bases and the J gene end by 5 bases; junction bases not matched to a gene: 15. Germline values: CDR1 GEAIGNYY, CDR2 EKD.

By proportion, this clone is large. Within the sample, other DNA sequences also encode this same CDR3. The rearrangement links TRDV2 to TRDJ1, with TRDD3 identical over 9 bases. V was pared by 0 bases and J by 4 bases, with 5 bases of the junction left unmatched. From germline, CDR1 is GEAIGNYY and CDR2 EKD. This CDR3 region has 15 residues. CDR3 sequence (DNA): TGTGCCTGTGACACCCACTGGGGGAGTGTCGATAAACTCATCTTT. It specifies CACDTHWGSVDKLIF.

By share, this clone counts as large. The CDR3 reads CACDTVAVYTDKLIF. In DNA form, the CDR3 reads TGTGCCTGTGACACCGTGGCGGTGTACACCGATAAACTCATCTTT. The chain combines TRDV2 with TRDJ1; D gene uncertain. CDR1 is GEAIGNYY, CDR2 EKD, per germline. Trimming cost V 0 bases and J 0 bases, with 10 bases left between them. The CDR3 runs 15 residues.

Here the CDR3 reads CALGSNSLGPSRTDKLIF. CDR3 DNA: TGTGCTCTTGGGTCAAATTCGCTGGGTCCTAGTAGGACCGATAAACTCATCTTT. The gene calls are TRDV1 and TRDJ1; perhaps D is TRDD2 or TRDD3 (5 bases each). CDR3 length: 18 amino acids. CDR1 and CDR2 from the germline V gene are TSWWSYY and QGS. V was shortened by 5 bases and J by 2 bases, with 24 bases between the two germline ends.

Remarks on this clone: A read error is possible here, since a much larger clone lies one base away. The chain combines TRDV2 with TRDJ1; D gene unclear. Trimming stripped 3 bases from V and 5 bases from J, with 18 bases between. In germline, CDR1 is GEAIGNYY, CDR2 EKD. This CDR3 contains 15 residues. CDR3 in amino acids: CACDPVGPYLDKLIF. The CDR3 DNA sequence: TGTGCCTGTGACCCGGTGGGACCCTATCTTGATAAACTCATCTTT.

The sample holds a few counts of this clone. Since a much larger clone is just one base distant, this may be a read error. The chain links TRDV2 to TRDJ1; 10 bases are a match to TRDD3. The germline gives CDR1 GEAIGNYY, CDR2 EKD. CDR3 size: 17 residues. The V and J ends lost 5 bases and 0 bases, in that order; junction bases with no gene match: 11. The CDR3 protein is CACGPLGDSKYTDKLIF. In DNA form, the CDR3 reads TGTGCCTGTGGCCCCCTGGGGGATAGCAAGTACACCGATAAACTCATCTTT.

By share, this clone counts as medium-sized. CDR3 DNA sequence: TGTGCCTGTGACACCGTCGGTAGCCCGGGGGGCTATCGGCCGAACACCGATAAACTCATCTTT. It is translated as CACDTVGSPGGYRPNTDKLIF. V usage is TRDV2 and J usage is TRDJ1; a weak D match, TRDD3 (5 bases). V lost 0 bases, J lost 0 bases, and 28 bases lay in between. Per germline, CDR1 GEAIGNYY and CDR2 EKD. CDR3 length equals 21 residues.

With regard to this clone: The junction and the germline gene differ at one end; a read error may be behind it. This chain links TRDV2 with TRDJ2, with 11 bases that match TRDD3. Germline-derived CDR1 and CDR2 are GEAIGNYY and EKD. The CDR3 consists of 16 residues. CDR3 region: CARDTLGDNLTAQLFF. The CDR3 DNA follows: TGTGCCCGTGACACACTGGGGGATAATTTGACAGCACAACTCTTCTTT.

A word on this clone: This clone may be a read error of a much larger clone one base away. The sample holds other DNA sequences that translate to the same CDR3. The rearrangement uses TRDV2 and TRDJ1; D remains unclear. The ends were cut back, 0 bases at V and 0 bases at J, with 28 bases in the middle. In germline, CDR1 is GEAIGNYY, CDR2 EKD. There are 21 residues in the CDR3. The CDR3 region has the DNA TGTGCCTGTGACACCCTCCAAGGAGGACCAAACCTCCACTTCGACACCGATAAACTCATCTTT. Protein sequence: CACDTLQGGPNLHFDTDKLIF.

This clone appeared a few times. Just one base apart from a much larger clone, this may be a read error. This sequence joins TRDV2 and TRDJ3, with 8 bases lining up with TRDD3. CDR3 length: 20 residues. Germline V CDR1 and CDR2: GEAIGNYY, EKD. CDR3 residues: CACGTVTGGLRSWDTRQMFF. Here the CDR3 DNA reads TGTGCCTGTGGCACCGTTACTGGGGGTCTTCGCTCCTGGGACACCCGACAGATGTTTTTC.

The sample holds a few counts of this clone. A much bigger clone sits one base away, suggesting this may be a read error. This chain connects TRDV2 to TRDJ1; 13 bases fit TRDD3. The CDR3 is 16 amino acids. Germline V lookup: CDR1 GEAIGNYY, CDR2 EKD. This CDR3 reads CACDPLGDTRTDKIIF. CDR3 bases: TGTGCCTGTGACCCACTGGGGGATACGCGGACCGATAAAATCATCTTT.

Notes on this clone: A far more abundant clone sits one base away, making this likely a read error. Other DNA sequences in this specimen translate into the identical CDR3. The chain has TRDV2 and TRDJ3; D remains unclear. Germline loops: CDR1 GEAIGNYY, CDR2 EKD. CDR3 length: 17 amino acids. Written as DNA, the CDR3 is TGTGCCTGTGACACCTTACGAACGCCCATCGACACCCGTCAGATGTTTTTC. Amino acids: CACDTLRTPIDTRQMFF.

Turning to this clone: A much more abundant neighbour one base away suggests this may be a read error. The chain combines TRDV2 with TRDJ3; 10 bases agree with TRDD3. The V gene's germline CDR1 is GEAIGNYY and CDR2 EKD. The CDR3 is 17 amino acids. CDR3 loop: CACDTTGGSWGTRQMFF. The CDR3 nucleotides are TGTGCCTGTGACACTACTGGGGGATCCTGGGGCACCCGACAGATGTTTTTC.

This clone was detected only a few times. Possible read error: a much larger clone is one base away. The J gene is TRDJ1, the V gene TRDV2; 8 nucleotides align to TRDD3. The CDR3 contains 19 residues. V gave up 4 bases and J gave up 1 base; unmatched junction bases: 19. Germline CDR1 is GEAIGNYY and CDR2 is EKD. In DNA, the CDR3 is TGTGCCTGTGAACCCCTCAGCACTAGTACTGGGGGGTCCACCGATAAACTCATCTTT. Amino acids: CACEPLSTSTGGSTDKLIF.

A word on this clone: This may arise from a read error, as a much more abundant clone is one base away. V usage is TRDV2 and J usage is TRDJ1, with 10 bases fitting TRDD3. CDR1 and CDR2 (germline): GEAIGNYY, EKD. The CDR3 totals 16 residues. The trim removed 3 bases at V and 0 bases at J, leaving 6 bases unmatched. Here the CDR3 reads CACDQLGDPHTDKLIF. CDR3 nucleotides: TGTGCCTGTGACCAACTGGGGGATCCACACACCGATAAACTCATCTTT.

In its sample, this clone is medium-sized. The same CDR3 also results from other DNA sequences found in this sample. The chain employs TRDV2 and TRDJ1, with 9 positions matching TRDD3. The CDR3 has 19 residues. From germline, CDR1 is GEAIGNYY and CDR2 EKD. The V gene end was trimmed by 3 bases and the J gene end by 0 bases; junction bases not matched to a gene: 16. DNA of the CDR3: TGTGCCTGTGACGGTCTCTCCACTGGGGGACCCATGGACACCGATAAACTCATCTTT. Translated: CACDGLSTGGPMDTDKLIF.

This clone has just a few counts. The chain employs TRDV2 and TRDJ1, with 7 bases lining up with TRDD3. Per germline, CDR1 GEAIGNYY and CDR2 EKD. The V gene end was trimmed by 0 bases and the J gene end by 0 bases; junction bases not matched to a gene: 12. This CDR3 is 18 amino acids long. The CDR3 DNA sequence: TGTGCCTGTGACACCGTAGGCAGTCTGGGGGTTCACACCGATAAACTCATCTTT. Translated: CACDTVGSLGVHTDKLIF.

The chain recombines TRDV2 with TRDJ3, with 9 bases identical to TRDD3. CDR1 and CDR2 from the germline V gene are GEAIGNYY and EKD. J was trimmed by 0 bases and V by 0 bases; bases with no gene match: 11. CDR3 length equals 21 residues. The CDR3 DNA reads as TGTGCCTGTGACACCGTCGGAGGTCTGGGGGATGTCTCCTGGGACACCCGACAGATGTTTTTC. Translation: CACDTVGGLGDVSWDTRQMFF.

As concerns this clone: This sequence may be a read error, since a much larger clone differs from it by one base. The chain carries TRDV2 and TRDJ1, with D perhaps matching TRDD3 (6 bases). Germline-derived CDR1 and CDR2 are GEAIGNYY and EKD. The CDR3 is 19 residues long. The CDR3 protein is CACDPVGVDWPGDTDKLTF. CDR3 DNA: TGTGCCTGTGACCCGGTGGGGGTGGACTGGCCGGGGGACACCGATAAACTCACCTTT.

Only a few counts were recorded for this clone. This sequence may be a read error, since a much larger clone differs from it by one base. The chain joins TRDV2 to TRDJ3; D is perhaps TRDD3 (6 bases). Germline V gene data show CDR1 as GEAIGNYY and CDR2 as EKD. This CDR3 has 19 amino acids. Trimming left V 0 bases short and J 0 bases short, with 14 bases between. CDR3 in DNA: TGTGCCTGTGACACCGTACTGAGGGATAGCTCCTGGGACACCCGACAGATGTTTTTC. Translation gives CACDTVLRDSSWDTRQMFF.

In regard to this clone: One end of the junction does not line up with germline, which may come from a read error. This same CDR3 is encoded by further DNA sequences in the sample. J is TRDJ3 and V is TRDV2, with 13 bases that match TRDD3. The CDR3 runs 22 residues. The germline CDR1 and CDR2 sequences are GEAIGNYY and EKD. CDR3 sequence: CACDATGGYGSQSSWDTRQMFF. The CDR3 DNA reads TGCGCCTGTGACGCTACTGGGGGATACGGGAGCCAAAGTTCCTGGGACACCCGACAGATGTTTTTC.